Below, 9 T cell receptor beta chains from the same sample are listed, as sequenced in a study of patients and donors after allogeneic stem cell transplantation. MiXCR, run by TCRdb on the RT-PCR reads, gives a single entry per CDR3 protein. Of 190,000 or so distinct CDR3 sequences detected, around 40% appear once; the ten largest clones hold about 9.9%. The sample comprised blood, either unsorted or a sorted T cell fraction (not recorded which). The receptors derive from a human donor who was either an allogeneic HSCT recipient or a stem cell or donor lymphocyte infusion donor (not recorded which). It is not recorded whose cells these are; they may come from a transplant donor.

A few counts support this clonotype. In DNA, the CDR3 is TGTGCCACAGCGGACAGTTATCAGCCCCAGCATTTT. This translates into CATADSYQPQHF. The rearrangement uses TRBV28 and TRBJ1-5, with D possibly being TRBD1 (6 bases). Between the trimmed V and J ends, which lost 10 bases and 5 bases, there was a span of 12 bases. Germline-derived CDR1 and CDR2 are MDHEN and SYDVKM. The CDR3 covers 12 residues. The full variable domain, with the rest looked up from reference TRBV28 and TRBJ1-5, is DVKVTQSSRYLVKRTGEKVFLECVQDMDHENMFWYRQDPGLGLRLIYFSYDVKMKEKGDIPEGYSVSREKKERFSLILESASTNQTSMYLCATADSYQPQHFGDGTRLSIL.

This chain uses TRBV15 with TRBJ1-5; 8 bases agree with TRBD1. V lost 4 bases and J lost 7; bases outside the gene matches: 6. This CDR3 is built from 14 residues. Germline-derived CDR1 and CDR2 are LNHNV and YYDKDF (reference sequence). The CDR3 DNA is TGTGCCACCAGCAACGGACAGGGCTACCAGCCCCAGCATTTT. Translated: CATSNGQGYQPQHF.

V is TRBV27 and J is TRBJ1-1; TRBD1 is a possible D gene (6 bases). Between the trimmed V and J ends, which lost 0 bases and 4 bases, there was a span of 9 bases. Germline CDR1 MNHEY, CDR2 SMNVEV (reference sequence). This CDR3 spans 14 amino acids. As DNA, the CDR3 is TGTGCCAGCAGTTTATCCGAACAGGGCACTGAAGCTTTCTTT. Protein: CASSLSEQGTEAFF.

This sequence joins TRBV7-9 and TRBJ2-1, with 10 bases identical to TRBD2. Germline trimming cut 5 bases from V and 1 base from J; bases unmatched to any gene: 8. Per the germline V gene, CDR1 is SEHNR and CDR2 is FQNEAQ (reference sequence). The CDR3 runs 17 residues. The DNA of the CDR3 is TGTGCCAGCAGCGTCCCTACTAGCGGGGTGTCCTACAATGAGCAGTTCTTC. Translating gives CASSVPTSGVSYNEQFF.

The chain links TRBV4-2 to TRBJ2-5; the match to TRBD2 covers 11 bases. This CDR3 has 17 residues. Germline CDR1 reads LGHNA; CDR2 reads YNFKEQ. The V segment lost 1 base and the J segment 4 bases; nucleotides outside the gene matches: 8. CDR3 residues: CASSQVLAGGPGETQYF. In nucleotides, the CDR3 is TGTGCCAGCAGCCAAGTTTTAGCGGGGGGGCCAGGAGAGACCCAGTACTTC.

The V call is TRBV4-2, the J call TRBJ1-1; perhaps TRBD1 as D (6 bases). The V end was cut by 1 base, the J end by 9 bases, with 15 bases between. Germline V gene sequence: CDR1 LGHNA, CDR2 YNFKEQ. CDR3 length: 14 amino acids. The CDR3 coding sequence is TGTGCCAGCAGCCAAGGGTGGAACAGGGTTAAAGCTTTCTTT. Translated, it gives CASSQGWNRVKAFF.

The rearrangement joins TRBV4-3 to TRBJ1-1; D call uncertain. The CDR3 spans 14 residues. Deletions cut 0 bases from V and 0 bases from J, with 5 bases between. Germline V gene sequence: CDR1 LGHNA, CDR2 YSLEER. CDR3 amino acids: CASSQEVMNTEAFF. CDR3 DNA sequence: TGCGCCAGCAGCCAAGAAGTCATGAACACTGAAGCTTTCTTT.

This clonotype was counted a few times. CDR3: CASRYGTENSPLHF. DNA of the CDR3: TGTGCCAGCAGGTACGGGACAGAAAATTCACCCCTCCACTTT. The J gene is TRBJ1-6, the V gene TRBV7-9; 7 bases are a match to TRBD1. J was trimmed by 7 bases and V by 6 bases; bases with no gene match: 6. The CDR3 is 14 residues long. Germline V gene lookup returns CDR1 SEHNR and CDR2 FQNEAQ (reference sequence).

This chain joins TRBV2 and TRBJ1-6; 7 nucleotides line up with TRBD1. This CDR3 spans 13 amino acids. Per germline, CDR1 SNHLY and CDR2 FYNNEI. Trimming removed 7 bases from V and 6 bases from J; junction bases left unmatched: 3. CDR3 region: CASIRDSNSPLHF. The CDR3 coding sequence is TGTGCCAGCATCCGGGACAGTAATTCACCCCTCCACTTT.